The sample holds one count of the clone carrying this TCR beta chain. The sample is drawn from a study of tissue T cells after allogeneic stem cell transplantation. Background on the study: Of the grafts for graft-versus-host disease patients, four were unmodified and three CD34-selected.

Assay: immunoSEQ multiplex PCR; the TCRdb copy retains only in-frame clones and omits some. The sample shows 20,000 to 30,000 clones, about 89% of them seen only once. The CDR3 contains 18 residues. Germline V gene lookup returns CDR1 LNHDA and CDR2 SQIVND (reference sequence). V lost 10 bases and J 7 bases, leaving 32 bases between the germline ends. Sequenced here: blood, sampled before transplantation. This TCR derives from a male donor older than 55 who later had graft-versus-host disease after an allogeneic stem cell transplant. The V and J genes are TRBV19 and TRBJ2-1; D possibly matches TRBD1 or TRBD2 (9 bases each). The CDR3 bases are TGTGCCACAGGCGGGACAGGGCTTGGTAGCGGGAGTTTAAATGAGCAGTTCTTC. This translates into CATGGTGLGSGSLNEQFF.